The 15 T cell receptor beta chains given below trace back to one sample, sequenced in a study of molecular identifiers for immune sequencing clone quantification. TCRdb analysed the PCR reads with MiXCR anew, one entry per CDR3 protein. The sample holds some 100,000 distinct CDR3 sequences; roughly 19% are singletons and the top ten take 0.85%. Specimen: naive CD8+ T cells from blood, with Jurkat cell RNA spiked in. Described subset: FACS-sorted CD8+CD4-CCR7+CD45RA+ naive T cells. The source of these receptors is a human donor in good health. Some libraries in this study had Jurkat cell RNA spiked in.

Ten or more counts support this clonotype. The chain uses TRBV6-2 or TRBV6-3 and TRBJ1-4, with no clear D. The CDR3 has 13 amino acids. Germline V CDR1 and CDR2: MNHEY, SVGEGT. Trimming took off 7 bases at V and 8 bases at J, with 14 bases between the two ends. The CDR3 protein is CASNFGVYEKLFF. In DNA, the CDR3 is TGTGCCAGCAATTTCGGGGTCTACGAAAAACTGTTTTTT.

Turning to this clonotype: Its ends do not fully match the called genes, so a read error is possible. The chain links TRBV7-2 to TRBJ2-1, with D possibly being TRBD2 (7 bases). Germline values: CDR1 SGHTA, CDR2 FQGNSA. There are 18 residues in the CDR3. The CDR3 region is CASSLAGGGRSFYNGQFF. The CDR3 coding sequence is TGTGCCAGCAGCTTAGCGGGAGGGGGAAGGAGCTTCTACAATGGGCAGTTCTTC.

This clonotype was picked up many times. The chain has TRBV5-5 and TRBJ2-3; perhaps TRBD2 as D (6 bases). Germline assignment: CDR1 SGHKS and CDR2 YYEKEE (reference sequence). Trimming removed 3 bases at V and 2 bases at J, with 13 bases between. The CDR3 covers 15 residues. CDR3 DNA sequence: TGTGCCAGCAGCTATGCGGGGAGGATCACAGATACGCAGTATTTT. Residues: CASSYAGRITDTQYF.

This sequence joins TRBV30 and TRBJ2-7; the D gene is possibly TRBD2 (5 bases). In germline, CDR1 is GTSNPN, CDR2 SVGIG (reference sequence). Trimming removed 0 bases at V and 3 bases at J, with 12 bases between. CDR3 length: 14 residues. CDR3 nucleotides: TGTGCCTGGAGTGTACGACCTAGCTTCTACGAGCAGTACTTC. Protein sequence: CAWSVRPSFYEQYF.

This clonotype appeared many times. The CDR3 DNA reads TGTGCCAGCAGCGTAGAAGGGGACCAAGAGACCCAGTACTTC. Protein product: CASSVEGDQETQYF. The chain has TRBV9 and TRBJ2-5; a weak D match, TRBD1 (5 bases). CDR1 and CDR2 (germline): SGDLS, YYNGEE. Trimming removed 0 bases from V and 0 bases from J, with 6 bases in between. The CDR3 extends over 14 amino acids.

The table lists this clonotype with many counts. The chain recombines TRBV20-1 with TRBJ2-3; 8 bases are a match to TRBD1. Germline assignment: CDR1 DFQATT and CDR2 SNEGSKA (reference sequence). The CDR3 length is 16 residues. Unmatched junction bases numbered 5, after V lost 0 bases and J lost 0 bases. CDR3 in DNA: TGCAGTGCTAGAGATTGGACAGGGACTAGCACAGATACGCAGTATTTT. Translation: CSARDWTGTSTDTQYF.

On this clonotype itself: A much larger clone is a single base away; this may be a read error. The chain has TRBV13 and TRBJ2-7, with a tentative D call TRBD1 (6 bases). Germline CDR1 PRHDT, CDR2 FYEKMQ (reference sequence). The CDR3 consists of 14 residues. The CDR3 region is CASSQGQSSYEQHF. The CDR3 DNA sequence: TGTGCCAGCAGCCAAGGACAGAGCTCCTACGAGCAGCACTTC. Full variable domain (remainder filled in from reference TRBV13 and TRBJ2-7): AAGVIQSPRHLIKEKRETATLKCYPIPRHDTVYWYQQGPGQDPQFLISFYEKMQSDKGSIPDRFSAQQFSDYHSELNMSSLELGDSALYFCASSQGQSSYEQHFGPGTRLTVT.

In regard to this clonotype: With a much larger clone just one base away, this may be a read error. The final CDR3 position lacks the conserved phenylalanine or tryptophan, pointing to a likely read error. The chain is built from TRBV27 and TRBJ2-1, with D perhaps matching TRBD1 (6 bases). The CDR3 extends over 13 amino acids. Per the germline V gene, CDR1 is MNHEY and CDR2 is SMNVEV (reference sequence). Trimming pared 7 bases from V and 6 bases from J, leaving 13 bases between. CDR3 in DNA: TGTGCCAGCACCTACAGGGCTGGCAATGAGCAGTTCTCC. Its translation: CASTYRAGNEQFS.

This clonotype was recorded many times. The genes are TRBV18 and TRBJ2-3, with unresolved D. Germline assignment: CDR1 KGHSH and CDR2 LQKENI. V lost 3 bases to trimming and J lost 3 bases, with 7 bases between them. This CDR3 is 13 amino acids long. This chain's CDR3 is CASSPTGTDTQYF. The CDR3 nucleotides are TGTGCCAGCTCACCGACGGGTACAGATACGCAGTATTTT.

This clonotype has a count of ten or more. This chain links TRBV2 with TRBJ1-1; D call uncertain. CDR1 and CDR2 from the germline V gene are SNHLY and FYNNEI. The CDR3 is 13 residues long. Deletions cut 6 bases from V and 0 bases from J, with 8 bases between. The CDR3 DNA reads as TGTGCCAGCAGGGAGAGACTGAACACTGAAGCTTTCTTT. Protein: CASRERLNTEAFF.

This clonotype showed up many times. DNA of the CDR3: TGTGCCAGCAGCTACTCGGACAGGGGGAGTAATTCACCCCTCCACTTT. This translates into CASSYSDRGSNSPLHF. V usage is TRBV7-9 and J usage is TRBJ1-6; 10 nucleotides agree with TRBD1. Germline CDR1 SEHNR, CDR2 FQNEAQ (reference sequence). This CDR3 is built from 16 residues. The junction had 6 bases not matched to a gene; V was cut back by 4 bases and J by 6 bases.

This clonotype was observed at least ten times. For the CDR3, the DNA is TGTGCCAGCAGAAAGTCGTATGCGGACACCGGGGAGCTGTTTTTT. This codes for CASRKSYADTGELFF. This sequence joins TRBV14 and TRBJ2-2; unclear D gene. The germline CDR1 and CDR2 sequences are SGHDN and FVKESK. With 6 bases removed from V and 3 bases from J, the gap between germline ends came to 14 bases. The CDR3 totals 15 residues. Full variable domain (missing parts from reference TRBV14 and TRBJ2-2): EAGVTQFPSHSVIEKGQTVTLRCDPISGHDNLYWYRRVMGKEIKFLLHFVKESKQDESGMPNNRFLAERTGGTYSTLKVQPAELEDSGVYFCASRKSYADTGELFFGEGSRLTVL.

Of note for this clonotype: This could be a read error, since a much larger clone is one nucleotide away. V and J are TRBV2 and TRBJ1-1; no reliable D call. The CDR3 loop spans 14 amino acids. Germline-derived CDR1 and CDR2 are SNHLY and FYNNEI. The CDR3 DNA is TGTGCCAGCAGTGAATCCCAGATGAACACTGAAGCTTCCTTT. It specifies CASSESQMNTEASF.

Many counts were recorded for this clonotype. The chain uses TRBV27 and TRBJ2-7, with D possibly being TRBD2 (6 bases). The CDR3 loop spans 15 amino acids. The V and J ends lost 2 bases and 2 bases respectively, with 13 bases between them. Germline V gene data show CDR1 as MNHEY and CDR2 as SMNVEV (reference sequence). Here the CDR3 reads CASSLVSGSTYEQYF. The CDR3 DNA reads TGTGCCAGCAGTTTAGTTTCCGGGAGCACCTACGAGCAGTACTTC.

This clonotype was seen many times. The chain links TRBV7-6 to TRBJ2-7; the D is unclear. The CDR3 has 13 residues. Deletions cut 1 base from V and 0 bases from J, with 4 bases between. Per the germline V gene, CDR1 is SGHVS and CDR2 is FNYEAQ. The CDR3 sequence: CASSLDSSYEQYF. The CDR3 region has the DNA TGTGCCAGCAGCTTAGACAGCTCCTACGAGCAGTACTTC.